The 8 T cell receptor beta chains reported below all come from one sample, sequenced in a study of cytomegalovirus exposure and HLA in healthy donors. The PCR contained 60 Vbeta and 13 Jbeta primers. TCRdb's copy holds only in-frame clones and misses some; the assay was immunoSEQ multiplex PCR. The top ten clones hold around 15% of a sample with 100,000 to 140,000 clones, under 80% of them seen once. The material sequenced was PBMCs. These receptors originate from a woman in her thirties or forties in good health and CMV-seropositive.

This clone was observed once. The chain has TRBV11-3 and TRBJ1-1; D gene uncertain. Trimming pared 5 bases from V and 5 bases from J, leaving 12 bases between. The germline CDR1 and CDR2 sequences are SGHNT and YENEEA. CDR3 length: 13 residues. DNA of the CDR3: TGTGCCAGCAGCGTGATCAGCGGAACTGAAGCTTTCTTT. Translation gives CASSVISGTEAFF.

V is TRBV6-1 and J is TRBJ1-2, with D tentatively TRBD1 (6 bases). The germline V and J ends were trimmed by 7 bases and 1 base, with 13 bases remaining between them. This CDR3 region has 14 residues. The germline CDR1 and CDR2 sequences are MNHNS and SASEGT. This CDR3 reads CASNLRGINYGYTF. Here the CDR3 DNA reads TGTGCCAGCAACCTCAGGGGAATTAACTATGGCTACACCTTC.

The chain employs TRBV27 and TRBJ1-6; 7 positions match TRBD1. Germline-derived CDR1 and CDR2 are MNHEY and SMNVEV (reference sequence). The trim removed 5 bases at V and 5 bases at J, leaving 12 bases unmatched. The CDR3 spans 17 residues. The CDR3: CASSPEGGYTNNSPLHF. CDR3 bases: TGTGCCAGCAGTCCCGAAGGGGGCTACACTAATAATTCACCCCTCCACTTT.

This clone was detected a few times. V usage is TRBV20-1 and J usage is TRBJ2-7, with D tentatively TRBD1 (6 bases). Germline lookup yields CDR1 DFQATT and CDR2 SNEGSKA (reference sequence). Deletions cut 6 bases from V and 5 bases from J, with 11 bases between. The CDR3 loop spans 11 amino acids. Written as DNA, the CDR3 is TGCAGTGCCGACACAGGGAACGAGCAGTACTTC. This translates into CSADTGNEQYF.

The rearrangement uses TRBV6-5 and TRBJ2-7, with 11 bases that match TRBD1. This CDR3 is 15 amino acids long. J was trimmed by 6 bases and V by 5 bases; bases with no gene match: 9. The V gene's germline CDR1 is MNHEY and CDR2 SVGAGI. The CDR3 region is CASSGSGTGGREQYF. The CDR3 DNA reads TGTGCCAGCAGTGGAAGCGGGACAGGGGGTCGCGAGCAGTACTTC.

The V call is TRBV4-2, the J call TRBJ1-2; 7 nucleotides agree with TRBD1. The CDR3 runs 16 residues. V was pared by 0 bases and J by 2 bases, with 6 bases of the junction left unmatched. The germline V gene has CDR1 LGHNA and CDR2 YNFKEQ. CDR3 DNA sequence: TGTGCCAGCAGCCAAGATGAGGGCAGGGGGAACTATGGCTACACCTTC. The encoded protein is CASSQDEGRGNYGYTF.

The V gene is TRBV9, the J gene TRBJ2-1, with D possibly being TRBD1 (6 bases). This CDR3 comprises 15 residues. Looked up from germline, CDR1 is SGDLS and CDR2 is YYNGEE. Deletions cut 2 bases from V and 2 bases from J, with 11 bases between. The CDR3 nucleotides are TGTGCCAGCAGCGTTATGGCAGGGGCCTACAATGAGCAGTTCTTC. Translating it yields CASSVMAGAYNEQFF.

This clone has only a few counts. This chain links TRBV6-5 with TRBJ1-2, with D possibly matching TRBD1 (5 bases). Deletions cut 6 bases from V and 4 bases from J, with 15 bases between. Germline lookup yields CDR1 MNHEY and CDR2 SVGAGI. CDR3 length: 14 residues. The DNA of the CDR3 is TGTGCCAGCAGGCGAGACAGAAAAGTCTATGGCTACACCTTC. Translating it yields CASRRDRKVYGYTF.